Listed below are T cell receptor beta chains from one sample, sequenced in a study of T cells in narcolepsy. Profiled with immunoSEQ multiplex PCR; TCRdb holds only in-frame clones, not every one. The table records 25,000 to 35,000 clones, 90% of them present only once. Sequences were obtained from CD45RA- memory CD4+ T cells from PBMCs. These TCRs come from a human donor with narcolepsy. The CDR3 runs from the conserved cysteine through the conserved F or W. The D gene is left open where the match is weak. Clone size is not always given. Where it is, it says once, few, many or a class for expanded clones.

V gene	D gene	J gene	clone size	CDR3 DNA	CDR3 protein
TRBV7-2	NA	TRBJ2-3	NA	TGTGCCAGCAGCTTGGGCCAGAGGGATACGCAGTATTTT	CASSLGQRDTQYF
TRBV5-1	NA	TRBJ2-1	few	TGCGCCAGCACCCGACAGGCAATGAGCTCCTACAATGAGCAGTTCTTC	CASTRQAMSSYNEQFF
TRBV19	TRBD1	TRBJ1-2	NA	TGTGCCAGTAGGATAGGACAGGGGGCGCGGTTTGGCTACACCTTC	CASRIGQGARFGYTF
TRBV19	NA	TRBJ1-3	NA	TGTGCCAGTAGGTTGGACAGAAGCTCTGGAAACACCATATATTTT	CASRLDRSSGNTIYF
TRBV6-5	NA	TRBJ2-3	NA	TGTGCCAGCAGTTACGTCAGAAACACAGATACGCAGTATTTT	CASSYVRNTDTQYF
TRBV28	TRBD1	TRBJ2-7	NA	TGTGCCAGCAGTTTGGGACAGTCCTACGAGCAGTACTTC	CASSLGQSYEQYF
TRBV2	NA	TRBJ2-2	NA	TGTGCCAGCAGTGACAGCGTTCCCGGGGAGCTGTTTTTT	CASSDSVPGELFF
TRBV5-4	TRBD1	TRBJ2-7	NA	TGTGCCAGCAGCTTGAGGCCGACAGGGGCGGACGAGCAGTACTTC	CASSLRPTGADEQYF
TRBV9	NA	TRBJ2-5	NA	TGTGCCAGCAGCGTAGGGTTAGCAGGGGAGACCCAGTACTTC	CASSVGLAGETQYF
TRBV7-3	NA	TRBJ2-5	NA	TGTGCCAGCAGCTTCACCAGCGGACCTCAAGAGACCCAGTACTTC	CASSFTSGPQETQYF
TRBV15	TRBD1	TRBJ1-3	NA	TGTGCCACCAGCAGAGATAAAGGGACAGTGCATTTT	CATSRDKGTVHF
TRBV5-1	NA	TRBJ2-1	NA	TGCGCCAGCAGCCAGACACCCTACAATGAGCAGTTCTTC	CASSQTPYNEQFF
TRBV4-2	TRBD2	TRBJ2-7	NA	TGTGCCAGCAGCCAAGGACGGGGGAGACTAGCGGCCGGGGAGTACGAGCAGTACTTC	CASSQGRGRLAAGEYEQYF
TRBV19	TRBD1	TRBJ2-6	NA	TGTGCCAGTAGGGACAGGGCTGGGGCCAACGTCCTGACTTTC	CASRDRAGANVLTF
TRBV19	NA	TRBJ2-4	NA	TGTGCCAGTAGTCCCCGACAGGTTCTAGCCAAAAACATTCAGTACTTC	CASSPRQVLAKNIQYF
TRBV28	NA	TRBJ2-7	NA	TGTGCCAGCAGGGCCTCGGCCTACGAGCAGTACTTC	CASRASAYEQYF
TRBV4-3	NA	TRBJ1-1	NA	TGCGCCAGCAGCCATCCGGGACAGAACACTGAAGCTTTCTTT	CASSHPGQNTEAFF
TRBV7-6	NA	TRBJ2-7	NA	TGTGCCCGGGAACGACTAGTCTTTGGGGCCGAGCAGTACTTC	CARERLVFGAEQYF
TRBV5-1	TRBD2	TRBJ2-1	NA	TGCGCCAGCAGGCTAGCGGGGAACTCCTACAATGAGCAGTTCTTC	CASRLAGNSYNEQFF
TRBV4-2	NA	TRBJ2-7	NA	TGTGCCAGCAGCCAAGGGGCTACTCAGGTTTACGAGCAGTACTTC	CASSQGATQVYEQYF
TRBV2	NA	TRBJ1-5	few	TGTGCCAGCAGCGGGGAGGGGGGGGAACAGCCCCAGCATTTT	CASSGEGGEQPQHF
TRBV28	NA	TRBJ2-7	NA	TGTGCCAGCAGTTTCGGCGGGGCCGAGCAGTACTTC	CASSFGGAEQYF
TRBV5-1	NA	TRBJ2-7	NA	TGCGCCAGCAGCTTGACGGGGTCAGGGATCCACGAGCAGTACTTC	CASSLTGSGIHEQYF
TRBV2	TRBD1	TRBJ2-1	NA	TGTGCCAGCAGTGAAACCAGGGGGCTGGGTGAGCAGTTCTTC	CASSETRGLGEQFF
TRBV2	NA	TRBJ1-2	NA	TGTGCCAGCAGTGAAGGGGGCGGGGGCTACACCTTC	CASSEGGGGYTF
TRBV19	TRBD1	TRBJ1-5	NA	TGTGCCAGTACCCCGGTGGACAGGGTACAGCCCCAGCATTTT	CASTPVDRVQPQHF
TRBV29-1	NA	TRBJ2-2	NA	TGCAGCGCTAGGGGCTACAACACCGGGGAGCTGTTTTTT	CSARGYNTGELFF
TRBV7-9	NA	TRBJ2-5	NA	TGTGCCAGCAGCTTGGTGGAGACCCAGTACTTC	CASSLVETQYF
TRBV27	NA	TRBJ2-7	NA	TGTGCCAGCAGCTCAGCTATGGAGCAGTACTTC	CASSSAMEQYF
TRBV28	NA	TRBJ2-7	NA	TGTGCCAGCAGTGAAGGGGGAATACGCGGCGAGCAGTACTTC	CASSEGGIRGEQYF
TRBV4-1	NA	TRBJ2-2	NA	TGCGCCAGCAGTCATCTTAGTAACACCGGGGAGCTGTTTTTT	CASSHLSNTGELFF
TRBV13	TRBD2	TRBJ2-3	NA	TGTGCCAGCAGCTTAACGCGGGAGAGGAGCACAGATACGCAGTATTTT	CASSLTRERSTDTQYF
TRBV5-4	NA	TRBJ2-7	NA	TGTGCCAGCAGTGACGGCCCCTACGAGCAGTACTTC	CASSDGPYEQYF
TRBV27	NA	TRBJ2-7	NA	TGTGCCAGCAGTTTTTCCCCACCAAAATCCAGGGGCAATTTGTACGAGCAGTACTTC	CASSFSPPKSRGNLYEQYF
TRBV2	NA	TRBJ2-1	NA	TGTGCCAGCAGTGAATTCGCTAGCGCCTCTCTCAATGAGCAGTTCTTC	CASSEFASASLNEQFF
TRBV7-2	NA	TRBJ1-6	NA	TGTGCCAGCAGCTTAGAGGGTGTACTGGGGGCTAATCCTTCACCCCTCCACTTT	CASSLEGVLGANPSPLHF
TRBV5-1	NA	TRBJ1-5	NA	TGCGCCAGCAGAATGACAAGGGATCAGCCCCAGCATTTT	CASRMTRDQPQHF
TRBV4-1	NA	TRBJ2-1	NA	TGCGCCAGCATGGTAGCAACCAATGGTGATGAGCAGTTCTTC	CASMVATNGDEQFF
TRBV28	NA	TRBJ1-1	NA	TGTGCCAGCAGCTCTCCTACACCGAACACTGAAGCTTTCTTT	CASSSPTPNTEAFF
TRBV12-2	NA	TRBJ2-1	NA	TGTGCAAGTCGCTTCCTACAACTAACAAGCGGGAGTAGTTCCAATGAGCAGTTCTTC	CASRFLQLTSGSSSNEQFF
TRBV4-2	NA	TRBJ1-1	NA	TGTGCCAGCAGCCAAGATGCCGGGTTTGAAGCTTTCTTT	CASSQDAGFEAFF
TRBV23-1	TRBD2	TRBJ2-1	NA	TGCGCCAGCAGTCAACCACCTACTAGCGGCTCCTACAATGAGCAGTTCTTC	CASSQPPTSGSYNEQFF
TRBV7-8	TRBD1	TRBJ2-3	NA	TGTGCCAGCAGCTTAGGCGACAGGGGACCAGATACGCAGTATTTT	CASSLGDRGPDTQYF
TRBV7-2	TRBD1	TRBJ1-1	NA	TGTGCCAGCAGTCGGGACAGGGGGGTTCGGTCTGAAGCTTTCTTT	CASSRDRGVRSEAFF
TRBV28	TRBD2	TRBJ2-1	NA	TGTGCCAGCACCCCCGTAGGACTAGCGGGAGCCAATGAGCAGTTCTTC	CASTPVGLAGANEQFF
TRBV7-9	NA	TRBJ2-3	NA	TGTGCCAGCAGCCTTCCCCGGTTTTCGGCCCGAACCACAGATACGCAGTATTTT	CASSLPRFSARTTDTQYF
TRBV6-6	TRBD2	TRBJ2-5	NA	TGTGCCAGCCCTAGCGGGCAAGAGACCCAGTACTTC	CASPSGQETQYF
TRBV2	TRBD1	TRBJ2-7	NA	TGTGCCAGCAGACCGGGACAGGGGATCTACGAGCAGTACTTC	CASRPGQGIYEQYF
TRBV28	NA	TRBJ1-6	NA	TGTGCCAGCAGTTCTGGACGCTTAGAGTATAATTCACCCCTCCACTTT	CASSSGRLEYNSPLHF
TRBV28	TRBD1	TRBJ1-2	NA	TGTGCCAGCAGTCCGGGGGGGACAGGGGGCTTTTCTGGCTACACCTTC	CASSPGGTGGFSGYTF
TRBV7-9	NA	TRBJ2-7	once	TGTGCCAGCAGCTTATCCGGTTACGAGCAGTACTTC	CASSLSGYEQYF
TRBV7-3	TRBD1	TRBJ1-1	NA	TGTGCCAGCAGCCCCAAAGGGGGCAGATACACTGAAGCTTTCTTT	CASSPKGGRYTEAFF
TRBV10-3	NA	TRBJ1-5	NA	TGTGCCACGGAGGCGGGACATAGCAATCAGCCCCAGCATTTT	CATEAGHSNQPQHF
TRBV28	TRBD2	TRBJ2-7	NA	TGTGCCAGCAGTGGACTAGCGGGGTACGAGCAGTACTTC	CASSGLAGYEQYF
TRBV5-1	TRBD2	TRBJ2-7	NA	TGCGCCAGCAGCTTAGCGGGGGGGCCCGGCGAGCAGTACTTC	CASSLAGGPGEQYF
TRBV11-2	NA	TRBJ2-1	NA	TGTGCCAGCAGCTTAGATAGGGGCAGTAGTGAGTTCTTC	CASSLDRGSSEFF
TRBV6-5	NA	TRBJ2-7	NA	TGTGCCAGCAGTACCGGGACGAGGGACTACGAGCAGTACTTC	CASSTGTRDYEQYF
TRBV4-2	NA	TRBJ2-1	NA	TGTGCCAGCAGCCAAGCCCCGGGACACTCGAACGGGTTCTTC	CASSQAPGHSNGFF
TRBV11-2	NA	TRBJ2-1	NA	TGTGCCAGCAGCTTAGCAAATGGGGAGCAGTTCTTC	CASSLANGEQFF
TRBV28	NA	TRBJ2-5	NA	TGTGCCAGCGGGGGACCTCAGGGGACCCAGTACTTC	CASGGPQGTQYF